This T cell receptor (beta chain) emerged from a study of blood T cell repertoires in COVID-19. Background on the study: Whether acute or convalescent, the COVID-19 samples came from the United States, Italy and Spain.

Enrolled during active infection, Seattle patients were then followed longitudinally. In its sample, this clone was seen a few times. Germline loops: CDR1 SGHNT, CDR2 YYREEE (reference sequence). With 4 bases clipped from V and 5 bases from J, the junction kept 8 bases outside the gene matches. The CDR3 has 14 amino acids. In the study's own analysis: By means of reference gene primer amplification, nucleated cell counts were estimated. TCRdb's copy holds only in-frame clones and misses some; the assay was immunoSEQ multiplex PCR. D and trimming were read from the DNA, whereas the V and J calls and clone size are those reported in that table. The sample shows approximately 190,000 clones, 82% of them seen only once.

The sequenced sample consisted of peripheral blood. This clonotype was obtained from a woman aged 60-75 years with COVID-19, enrolled during active disease. The chain joins TRBV5-4 to TRBJ2-5; 7 nucleotides align to TRBD1. The CDR3 sequence: CASSRPDRVETQYF. CDR3 DNA: TGTGCCAGCAGCCGACCCGACAGGGTGGAGACCCAGTACTTC.